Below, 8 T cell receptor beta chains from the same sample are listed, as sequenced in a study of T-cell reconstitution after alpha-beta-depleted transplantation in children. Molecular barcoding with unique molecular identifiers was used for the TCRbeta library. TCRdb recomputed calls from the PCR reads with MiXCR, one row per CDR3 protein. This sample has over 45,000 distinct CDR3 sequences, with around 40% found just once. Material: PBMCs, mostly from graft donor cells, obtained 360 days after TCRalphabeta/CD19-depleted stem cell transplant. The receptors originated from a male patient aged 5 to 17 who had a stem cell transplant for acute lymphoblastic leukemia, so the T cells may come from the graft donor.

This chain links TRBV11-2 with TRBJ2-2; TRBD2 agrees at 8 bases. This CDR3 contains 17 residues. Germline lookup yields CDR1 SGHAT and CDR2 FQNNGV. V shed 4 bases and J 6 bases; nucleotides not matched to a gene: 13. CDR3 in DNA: TGTGCCAGCAGCTCTACTGGGACTAGAAAGGGTTCCGGGGAGCTGTTTTTT. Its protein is CASSSTGTRKGSGELFF.

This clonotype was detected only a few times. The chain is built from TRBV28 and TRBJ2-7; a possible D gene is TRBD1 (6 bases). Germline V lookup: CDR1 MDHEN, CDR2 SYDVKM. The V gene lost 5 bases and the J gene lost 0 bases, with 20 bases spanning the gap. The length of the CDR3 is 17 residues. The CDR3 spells CASSLGHLPPSSYEQYF. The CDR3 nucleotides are TGTGCCAGCAGTCTGGGACACCTTCCCCCAAGCTCCTACGAGCAGTACTTC.

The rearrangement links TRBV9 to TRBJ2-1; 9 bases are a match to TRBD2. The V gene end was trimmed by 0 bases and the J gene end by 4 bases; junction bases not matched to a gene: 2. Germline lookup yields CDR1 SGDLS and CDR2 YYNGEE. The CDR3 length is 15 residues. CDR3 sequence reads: CASSVGGGEYNEQFF. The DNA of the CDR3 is TGTGCCAGCAGCGTAGGCGGGGGGGAATACAATGAGCAGTTCTTC.

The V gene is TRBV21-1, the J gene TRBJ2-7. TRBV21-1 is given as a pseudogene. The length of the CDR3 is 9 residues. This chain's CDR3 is CAGPWEQYF. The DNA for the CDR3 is TGTGCCGGCCCTTGGGAGCAGTACTTC.

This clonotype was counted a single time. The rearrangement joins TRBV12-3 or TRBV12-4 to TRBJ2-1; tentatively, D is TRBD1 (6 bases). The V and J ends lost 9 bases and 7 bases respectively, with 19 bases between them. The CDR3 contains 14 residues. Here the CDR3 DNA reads TGTGCCAGTCCTCATCCGGGCAGGGGAAATGAGCAGTTCTTC. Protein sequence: CASPHPGRGNEQFF.

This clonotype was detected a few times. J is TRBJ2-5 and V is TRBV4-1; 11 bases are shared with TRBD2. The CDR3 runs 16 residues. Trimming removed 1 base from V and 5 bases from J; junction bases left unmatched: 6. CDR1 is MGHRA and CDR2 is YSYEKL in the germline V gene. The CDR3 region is CASSQVAGGPGETQYF. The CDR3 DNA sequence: TGCGCCAGCAGCCAAGTAGCGGGAGGGCCGGGGGAGACCCAGTACTTC.

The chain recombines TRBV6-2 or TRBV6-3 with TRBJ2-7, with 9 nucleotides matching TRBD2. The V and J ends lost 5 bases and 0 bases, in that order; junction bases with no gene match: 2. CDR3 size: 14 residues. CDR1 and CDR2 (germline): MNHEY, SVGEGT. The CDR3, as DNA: TGTGCCAGCAGTCTAGCGGGGCCCTCCTACGAGCAGTACTTC. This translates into CASSLAGPSYEQYF.

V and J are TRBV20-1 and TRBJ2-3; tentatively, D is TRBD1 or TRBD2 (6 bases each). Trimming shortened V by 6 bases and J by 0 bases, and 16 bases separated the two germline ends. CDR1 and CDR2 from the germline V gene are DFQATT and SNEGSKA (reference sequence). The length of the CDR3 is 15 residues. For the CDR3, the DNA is TGCAGTGCAACCGGGGGCCGACCTAGCACAGATACGCAGTATTTT. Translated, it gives CSATGGRPSTDTQYF.